The rows below give T cell receptor beta chains drawn from one sample of a study of blood T cell repertoires in COVID-19. Sequenced by immunoSEQ multiplex PCR; TCRdb stores in-frame clones only, minus some. The top ten hold 6.8% of the sample, which has 200,000 to 250,000 clones, 84% seen once. The source material was PBMCs or T cells enriched from blood (not recorded which). Receptors originate from a woman in her thirties or forties who had recovered from COVID-19. CDR3s include the opening cysteine and the closing phenylalanine or tryptophan.

>TRBV9
CASSVGGRNGNEQFF
>TRBV6-5
CASSYSPFGNTIYF
>TRBV27
CASGREWTGVSPLHF
>TRBV5-1
CASRTGSKGIEETQYF
>TRBV19
CASSLRTSGKGADTQYF
>TRBV5-5
CASSTTGRVSEAFF
>TRBV7-8
CASSLTRREDGYTF
>TRBV7-2
CASSLVQGKEDGYTF
>TRBV28
CASRGAGGPNEQFF
>TRBV19
CASRERVIDTQYF
>TRBV19
CATSTGSETQYF
>TRBV9
CASSVGTGSGNTIYF
>TRBV30
CAWSYGAGGETQYF
>TRBV2
CASSPLAGRTEAFF
>TRBV3-1/TRBV3-2
CASSQAGGGYTF
>TRBV9
CASSLSGNTIYF
>TRBV3-1/TRBV3-2
CASSQDMGRANYGYTF
>TRBV5-4
CASSGLGTAYGYTF
>TRBV28
CASSLTEVRQPQHF
>TRBV5-4
CASSLTAGTNEKLFF
>TRBV29-1
CSVRDRGQVTQYF
>TRBV12-5
CASGPEGLGELFF
>TRBV9
CASSVDGTSGGQYF
>TRBV12-3/TRBV12-4
CASSLPPTEPQHF
>TRBV24-1
CATSRGSSYNEQFF
>TRBV7-8
CASSLPRYRGQSSYNSPLHF
>TRBV7-2
CATGGRDGEETQYF
>TRBV5-1
CASSLGLAQSTDTQYF
>TRBV12-3/TRBV12-4
CASSPSGSVYTF
>TRBV5-1
CASSFRQVNTEAFF
>TRBV5-1
CASSLDGDSGYTF
>TRBV18
CASSPAGTEAFF
>TRBV4-1
CASSQDRRGILGGNTIYF
>TRBV3-1/TRBV3-2
CASSLAGETQYF
>TRBV2
CASRTGRVETEAFF
>TRBV7-9
CASSPRDRGLNTEAFF
>TRBV5-8
CASSLADTQYF
>TRBV27
CASSFSQGAGYTF
>TRBV7-8
CASSPRRGGGNTEAFF
>TRBV7-9
CASSLEGLANEQFF
>TRBV9
CASSGRVALYNEQFF
>TRBV5-5
CASSLILAGMKTQYF
>TRBV6-4
CASSEGLADTDTQYF
>TRBV5-1
CASSLAGFLDTDTQYF
>TRBV2
CASMPDTGGQPQHF
>TRBV24-1
CATSDFRTSGTDTQYF
>TRBV4-1
CASSQVPTGEQFF
>TRBV19
CASRPGSEKLFF
>TRBV6-5
CASSQDRNTEAFF
>TRBV7-8
CASSVGHIQETQYF
>TRBV27
CASRSYGQGQKNGAFF
>TRBV11-3
CASSPEGGGNEQFF
>TRBV10-3
CAISRQGANQPQHF